The rows below give T cell receptor beta chains drawn from one sample of a study of blood T cells in healthy people across ages. TCRdb re-called the 5' RACE reads with MiXCR, one entry per CDR3 protein. The repertoire has roughly 2 million distinct CDR3 sequences, 40% to 55% of them found once; the top ten carry less than 2.5%. The sequencing sample was made of blood. These receptors were collected from a woman aged 40 to 50 in good health. CDR3s leave out the opening cysteine and the closing phenylalanine or tryptophan. Each record gives: V gene, CDR3 protein.

v_call: TRBV20-1
cdr3_aa: SATGSGAGETQY

v_call: TRBV15
cdr3_aa: ATSRDPEPQY

v_call: TRBV5-1
cdr3_aa: ASSFQQGYQETQY

v_call: TRBV5-1
cdr3_aa: ASSSYRSWETQY

v_call: TRBV5-5
cdr3_aa: ASRHDSPEAF

v_call: TRBV10-3
cdr3_aa: AISRDTRTDTQY

v_call: TRBV3-1
cdr3_aa: ASSHRTSGGETQY

v_call: TRBV5-1
cdr3_aa: ASSLEAGRADTQY

v_call: TRBV11-3
cdr3_aa: ASSLEGFGPTDTQY

v_call: TRBV6-2/TRBV6-3
cdr3_aa: AGSGTSGYNEQF

v_call: TRBV24-1
cdr3_aa: ATAYASSTDTQY

v_call: TRBV20-1
cdr3_aa: SATGLAGVPHTDTQY

v_call: TRBV20-1
cdr3_aa: SARREAETQY

v_call: TRBV14
cdr3_aa: ASSQGKQVHSYNEQF

v_call: TRBV9
cdr3_aa: ASSDKAGGGPDTQY

v_call: TRBV4-1
cdr3_aa: ASSQDRGGRGYGYT

v_call: TRBV6-4
cdr3_aa: VSSDRYLDTQY

v_call: TRBV5-1
cdr3_aa: ASSSGQEQY

v_call: TRBV6-6
cdr3_aa: ASSFLPREGNSPLH

v_call: TRBV4-3
cdr3_aa: ASSADISETQY

v_call: TRBV11-1
cdr3_aa: ASSFGAGANEQF

v_call: TRBV3-1
cdr3_aa: ASSQGYHSTDTQY

v_call: TRBV9
cdr3_aa: ASSVGTGNTEAF

v_call: TRBV28
cdr3_aa: ASSLDPGNGYT

v_call: TRBV13
cdr3_aa: ASSSIRGRYGYT

v_call: TRBV12-3/TRBV12-4
cdr3_aa: ASRATRGILGKLF

v_call: TRBV20-1
cdr3_aa: SARGRGASSYNEQF

v_call: TRBV6-5
cdr3_aa: ASSRGIGANVLT

v_call: TRBV4-3
cdr3_aa: ASSQVEAGYGYT

v_call: TRBV28
cdr3_aa: ASRTGTDEAF

v_call: TRBV4-2
cdr3_aa: ASSQDRHITDTQY

v_call: TRBV2
cdr3_aa: ASSWGVGAGYSNQPQH

v_call: TRBV10-3
cdr3_aa: AMSQRQGTDTQY

v_call: TRBV28
cdr3_aa: ASTRGGYETQY

v_call: TRBV7-9
cdr3_aa: ASSISGGETQY

v_call: TRBV9
cdr3_aa: ASSSPGLAQILDTQY

v_call: TRBV29-1
cdr3_aa: SVERLAGGTDTQY

v_call: TRBV12-3/TRBV12-4
cdr3_aa: ASSLGPPPY

v_call: TRBV9
cdr3_aa: ASNRDGETQY

v_call: TRBV20-1
cdr3_aa: SARDGGVPDTQY

v_call: TRBV20-1
cdr3_aa: SARVGGRSYNEQF

v_call: TRBV2
cdr3_aa: ASRGGAGQGGGYT

v_call: TRBV6-5
cdr3_aa: ASSATGAIYEQY

v_call: TRBV4-3
cdr3_aa: ASSQEVGGYYEQY

v_call: TRBV10-3
cdr3_aa: AISHRDSNQPQH

v_call: TRBV11-1
cdr3_aa: ASSPGQIFEQF

v_call: TRBV12-3/TRBV12-4
cdr3_aa: ASSTGTSQETQY

v_call: TRBV7-2
cdr3_aa: ASIPRTGDGVGAKNIQY

v_call: TRBV12-3/TRBV12-4
cdr3_aa: ASSPYRLNRGTYEQY

v_call: TRBV15
cdr3_aa: ATSKNRGFDQPQH